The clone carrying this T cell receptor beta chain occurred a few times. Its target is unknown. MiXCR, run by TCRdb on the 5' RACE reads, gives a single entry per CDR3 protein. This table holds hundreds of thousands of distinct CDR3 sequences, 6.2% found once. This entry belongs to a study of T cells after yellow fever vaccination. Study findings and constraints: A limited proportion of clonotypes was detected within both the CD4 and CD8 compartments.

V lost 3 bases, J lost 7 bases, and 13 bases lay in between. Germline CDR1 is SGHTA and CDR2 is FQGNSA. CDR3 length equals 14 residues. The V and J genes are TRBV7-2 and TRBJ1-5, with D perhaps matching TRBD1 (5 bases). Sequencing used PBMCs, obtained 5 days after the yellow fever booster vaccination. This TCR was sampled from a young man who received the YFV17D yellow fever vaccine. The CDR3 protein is CASSFGGYGQPQHF. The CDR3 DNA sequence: TGTGCCAGCAGCTTTGGGGGGTACGGGCAGCCCCAGCATTTT.